The 2 T cell receptor beta chains below were found in one sample sequenced in a study of blood T cells in healthy people across ages. PCR was performed a second time for about 7 to 11 cycles using a sample-barcoded 5' primer and a J-beta primer mix. TCRdb itself ran the 5' RACE reads through MiXCR, one entry per CDR3 protein. This table holds hundreds of thousands of distinct CDR3 sequences, over 45% found once. The sequencing sample was made of blood. The receptors originated from a woman in her sixties in good health.

This clonotype was picked up one time. This chain joins TRBV7-9 and TRBJ2-7; TRBD2 matches 8 bases. CDR3 length: 16 amino acids. V was clipped by 4 bases and J by 4 bases; unmatched bases: 12. Germline CDR1 reads SEHNR; CDR2 reads FQNEAQ (reference sequence). The chain's CDR3 is CASSSRGGLAGYEQYF. The CDR3 coding sequence is TGTGCCAGCAGCTCTCGGGGAGGCCTAGCGGGTTACGAGCAGTACTTC. Full variable domain (missing parts from reference TRBV7-9 and TRBJ2-7): DTGVSQNPRHKITKRGQNVTFRCDPISEHNRLYWYRQTLGQGPEFLTYFQNEAQLEKSRLLSDRFSAERPKGSFSTLEIQRTEQGDSAMYLCASSSRGGLAGYEQYFGPGTRLTVT.

Turning to this clonotype: One end of the junction is discordant with germline, which a read error may explain. The chain uses TRBV30 and TRBJ2-6, with D possibly being TRBD1 (6 bases). Per germline, CDR1 GTSNPN and CDR2 SVGIG (reference sequence). The CDR3 has 16 residues. The CDR3 nucleotides read TGTGCCTGGAGTTATGACAGGAACTCTGGGGCCAACGTCCCGACTTTC. This sequence encodes CAWSYDRNSGANVPTF. Filled out from reference TRBV30 and TRBJ2-6, the complete variable domain reads SQTIHQWPATLVQPVGSPLSLECTVEGTSNPNLYWYRQAAGRGLQLLFYSVGIGQISSEVPQNLSASRPQDRQFILSSKKLLLSDSGFYLCAWSYDRNSGANVPTFGAGSRLTVL.